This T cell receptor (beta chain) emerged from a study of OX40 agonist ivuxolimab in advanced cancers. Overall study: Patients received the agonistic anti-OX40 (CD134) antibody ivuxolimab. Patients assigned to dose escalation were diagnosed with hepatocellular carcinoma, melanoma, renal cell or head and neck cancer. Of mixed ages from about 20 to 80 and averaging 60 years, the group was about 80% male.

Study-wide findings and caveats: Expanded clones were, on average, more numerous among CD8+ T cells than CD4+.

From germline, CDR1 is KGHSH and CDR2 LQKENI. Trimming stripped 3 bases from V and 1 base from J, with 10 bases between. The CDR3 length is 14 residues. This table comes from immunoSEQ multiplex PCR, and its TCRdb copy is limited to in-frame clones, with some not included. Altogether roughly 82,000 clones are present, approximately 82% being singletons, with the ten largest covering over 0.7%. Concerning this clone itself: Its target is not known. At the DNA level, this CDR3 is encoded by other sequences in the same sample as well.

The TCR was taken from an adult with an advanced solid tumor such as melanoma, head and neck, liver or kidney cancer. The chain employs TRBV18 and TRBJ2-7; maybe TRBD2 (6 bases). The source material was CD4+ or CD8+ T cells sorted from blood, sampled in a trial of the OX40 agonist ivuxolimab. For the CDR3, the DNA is TGTGCCAGCTCACCCGGCGGGGCATCCTACGAGCAGTACTTC. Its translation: CASSPGGASYEQYF.